These T cell receptor beta chains were read from a single sample in a study of response to subunit inactivated influenza vaccine. Each CDR3 protein gets one entry after TCRdb re-called the RT-PCR reads with MiXCR. The data hold some 500,000 distinct CDR3 sequences, with 10% to 15% observed a single time. The starting material was PBMCs from blood, obtained about 40 days after vaccination. The receptors come from a man aged 50 or older who received an inactivated influenza vaccine. CDR3s include the opening cysteine and the closing phenylalanine or tryptophan. Fields, in order: D gene, clone size, V gene, J gene, CDR3 protein, CDR3 DNA. A D gene is named only where the DNA matches it firmly. Part of the rows lack a size; the others show once, few, many or a class for expanded clones.

-	many	TRBV20-1	TRBJ2-3	CSASGPLPDTQYF	TGCAGTGCTTCAGGGCCCTTACCTGATACGCAGTATTTT
-	few	TRBV24-1	TRBJ1-5	CATSEGDRNQPQHF	TGTGCCACCAGTGAAGGCGACAGGAATCAGCCCCAGCATTTT
-	-	TRBV4-3	TRBJ2-2	CASSQGIGNTGELFF	TGCGCCAGCAGCCAAGGAATCGGGAACACCGGGGAGCTGTTTTTT
-	-	TRBV20-1	TRBJ2-5	CSASPGGGYFQETQYF	TGCAGTGCTAGCCCCGGAGGGGGGTATTTCCAAGAGACCCAGTACTTC
TRBD2	many	TRBV6-2/TRBV6-3	TRBJ2-1	CASVVGGSRNEQFF	TGTGCCAGCGTCGTGGGGGGGTCTCGCAATGAGCAGTTCTTC
-	few	TRBV7-9	TRBJ1-2	CASSLVRDTNYGYTF	TGTGCCAGCAGCTTAGTCAGAGATACTAACTATGGCTACACCTTC
-	-	TRBV6-1	TRBJ2-7	CASSPPGANTYEQYF	TGTGCCAGCAGTCCCCCCGGGGCAAACACCTACGAGCAGTACTTC
-	few	TRBV12-3/TRBV12-4	TRBJ1-2	CASSLEEGGSYGYTF	TGTGCCAGCAGTTTAGAGGAGGGTGGTAGCTATGGCTACACCTTC
-	few	TRBV5-1	TRBJ2-1	CASSLASFLALWDNEQFF	TGCGCCAGCAGCTTGGCCTCCTTTCTAGCATTGTGGGATAATGAGCAGTTCTTC
-	many	TRBV12-3/TRBV12-4	TRBJ1-5	CASTLDQLSNQPQHF	TGTGCCAGCACCCTTGACCAGCTTAGTAATCAGCCCCAGCATTTT
TRBD2	few	TRBV10-2	TRBJ2-1	CASSDGLVQTREQFF	TGCGCCAGCAGTGACGGACTAGTCCAAACCCGTGAGCAGTTCTTC
-	once	TRBV18	TRBJ2-3	CASSDSQDTQYF	TGTGCCAGCTCCGATTCCCAAGATACGCAGTATTTT
-	-	TRBV11-2	TRBJ2-3	CASSFSPLRISTDTQYF	TGTGCCAGCAGCTTCTCCCCCCTGCGGATAAGCACAGATACGCAGTATTTT
TRBD1	-	TRBV12-3/TRBV12-4	TRBJ2-7	CASRQGQGPSYEQYF	TGTGCCAGCAGACAGGGACAGGGCCCATCCTACGAGCAGTACTTC
TRBD1	few	TRBV20-1	TRBJ2-7	CSAPGTGVSGQYF	TGCAGTGCACCGGGGACAGGGGTTTCCGGGCAGTACTTC
-	few	TRBV9	TRBJ2-2	CASGDYTGELFF	TGTGCCAGCGGGGACTACACCGGGGAGCTGTTTTTT
TRBD2	-	TRBV20-1	TRBJ2-7	CSASRPLAGNEQYF	TGCAGTGCTAGTCGTCCACTAGCGGGTAACGAGCAGTACTTC
TRBD1	few	TRBV6-1	TRBJ2-3	CASSLTGERYRTDTQYF	TGTGCCAGCAGCCTCACAGGGGAACGGTACCGCACAGATACGCAGTATTTT
TRBD2	many	TRBV15	TRBJ2-2	CATSWGLAGGAGELFF	TGTGCCACCAGCTGGGGACTAGCGGGAGGTGCCGGGGAGCTGTTTTTT
-	-	TRBV6-1	TRBJ1-1	CASSPSLDTEAFF	TGTGCCAGCAGCCCCTCCCTAGACACTGAAGCTTTCTTT
-	-	TRBV12-3/TRBV12-4	TRBJ2-4	CASSFFGVGDKNIQYF	TGTGCCAGCAGTTTTTTCGGAGTGGGAGACAAAAACATTCAGTACTTC
TRBD2	few	TRBV7-9	TRBJ2-1	CASSPFGLAGGLQFF	TGTGCCAGCAGCCCTTTCGGACTAGCGGGAGGACTTCAGTTCTTC
-	-	TRBV6-5	TRBJ1-2	CASSYATGIYGYTF	TGTGCCAGCAGTTACGCAACAGGGATCTATGGCTACACCTTC
TRBD1	once	TRBV25-1	TRBJ2-7	CACGQGSYEQYF	TGTGCCTGCGGACAGGGATCCTACGAGCAGTACTTC
-	-	TRBV7-6	TRBJ1-1	CASSLDDSTEAFF	TGTGCCAGCAGCTTGGACGACAGTACTGAAGCTTTCTTT
TRBD2	-	TRBV20-1	TRBJ2-3	CSARKPGLAAHTQYF	TGCAGTGCTAGAAAACCGGGACTAGCGGCCCATACGCAGTATTTT
-	-	TRBV11-2	TRBJ2-3	CASSGGAEEGWYGTDTQYF	TGTGCCAGCAGCGGAGGGGCCGAGGAGGGGTGGTACGGGACAGATACGCAGTATTTT
-	-	TRBV4-1	TRBJ1-1	CASSQAVTFEAFF	TGCGCCAGCAGCCAAGCGGTTACGTTTGAAGCTTTCTTT
TRBD2	-	TRBV29-1	TRBJ2-7	CSVEERLGLGLYEQYF	TGCAGCGTTGAAGAGAGATTGGGACTAGGCCTCTACGAGCAGTACTTC
-	-	TRBV30	TRBJ1-1	CAWAYDIRQSNTEAFF	TGTGCCTGGGCTTACGACATCAGGCAGTCGAACACTGAAGCTTTCTTT
TRBD2	few	TRBV20-1	TRBJ2-7	CSARSSGRYQSSYEQYF	TGCAGTGCTAGATCTAGCGGGAGGTACCAGAGCTCCTACGAGCAGTACTTC
TRBD1	few	TRBV7-9	TRBJ1-4	CASSTRSGTANEKLFF	TGTGCCAGCAGCACCCGATCCGGGACAGCTAATGAAAAACTGTTTTTT
-	-	TRBV12-3/TRBV12-4	TRBJ2-6	CASILGGPGANVLTF	TGTGCCAGCATCTTGGGGGGGCCTGGGGCCAACGTCCTGACTTTC
TRBD1	many	TRBV12-3/TRBV12-4	TRBJ1-1	CASSPGQGEAFF	TGTGCCAGCAGCCCGGGACAGGGTGAAGCTTTCTTT
-	few	TRBV5-1	TRBJ2-3	CASSFSSDTQYF	TGCGCCAGCAGCTTTTCCTCAGATACGCAGTATTTT
-	-	TRBV5-1	TRBJ2-3	CASRLAGYSTDTQYF	TGCGCCAGTAGGCTTGCGGGGTATAGCACAGATACGCAGTATTTT
TRBD2	-	TRBV29-1	TRBJ2-1	CSVRTSGRGVSYNEQFF	TGCAGCGTTAGAACTAGCGGGAGGGGAGTCTCCTACAATGAGCAGTTCTTC
-	-	TRBV5-7	TRBJ1-1	CASSFHIFVNTEAFF	TGTGCCAGCAGCTTTCATATATTTGTGAACACTGAAGCTTTCTTT
-	many	TRBV12-3/TRBV12-4	TRBJ2-1	CASSLRRLARSPFF	TGTGCCAGCAGTTTACGTCGGCTAGCAAGGTCCCCGTTCTTC
-	many	TRBV4-3	TRBJ2-1	CASSQEPSSYNEQFF	TGCGCCAGCAGCCAAGAACCCAGCTCCTACAATGAGCAGTTCTTC
TRBD2	few	TRBV28	TRBJ2-4	CASSFPGLALAKNIQYF	TGTGCCAGCAGTTTTCCCGGACTAGCACTAGCCAAAAACATTCAGTACTTC
-	few	TRBV28	TRBJ2-6	CASSLYRGGTGANVLTF	TGTGCCAGCAGTTTATACCGAGGAGGGACTGGGGCCAACGTCCTGACTTTC